This is a list of T cell receptor beta chains from one sample in a study of blood T cell repertoires in COVID-19. Produced via immunoSEQ multiplex PCR; TCRdb's table is partial and in-frame only. Of about 200,000 clones detected, around 88% appear once; the ten largest clones hold around 1.4%. The material sequenced was peripheral blood. The receptors come from a man between 18 and 29 years old with active or convalescent COVID-19. CDR3s include the opening cysteine and the closing phenylalanine or tryptophan. A D gene is named only where the DNA matches it firmly. Clone size is shown for a subset of rows, as once, few, many or a class of expanded clone.

D gene: TRBD2
J gene: TRBJ2-7
V gene: TRBV18
clone size: once
CDR3 protein: CASSRGLGVKYEQYF
CDR3 DNA: TGTGCCAGCTCACGGGGACTAGGGGTAAAGTACGAGCAGTACTTC

D gene: TRBD1
J gene: TRBJ2-7
V gene: TRBV19
clone size: -
CDR3 protein: CASSTGTGDEQYF
CDR3 DNA: TGTGCCAGTAGCACCGGGACAGGGGACGAGCAGTACTTC

D gene: TRBD2
J gene: TRBJ2-1
V gene: TRBV18
clone size: -
CDR3 protein: CASSPRPGLAGGRAVADEQFF
CDR3 DNA: TGTGCCAGCTCACCGCGTCCGGGACTAGCGGGAGGGAGAGCCGTGGCTGATGAGCAGTTCTTC

D gene: -
J gene: TRBJ2-7
V gene: TRBV29-1
clone size: -
CDR3 protein: CSGLRGYEQYF
CDR3 DNA: TGCAGCGGTCTCAGGGGATACGAGCAGTACTTC

D gene: -
J gene: TRBJ1-5
V gene: TRBV19
clone size: -
CDR3 protein: CASNSRTGNQPQHF
CDR3 DNA: TGTGCCAGCAACTCCAGGACGGGGAATCAGCCCCAGCATTTT

D gene: TRBD2
J gene: TRBJ2-3
V gene: TRBV27
clone size: -
CDR3 protein: CASSLAKGRIAGGLDTQYF
CDR3 DNA: TGTGCCAGCAGTTTAGCAAAGGGTAGAATAGCGGGGGGGTTGGATACGCAGTATTTT

D gene: TRBD1
J gene: TRBJ1-1
V gene: TRBV6-5
clone size: once
CDR3 protein: CASIDRVATEAFF
CDR3 DNA: TGTGCCAGCATCGACAGGGTGGCCACTGAAGCTTTCTTT

D gene: TRBD1
J gene: TRBJ2-1
V gene: TRBV14
clone size: -
CDR3 protein: CATRPFDRDGYNEQFF
CDR3 DNA: TGTGCCACCCGACCGTTTGACAGGGACGGATACAATGAGCAGTTCTTC

D gene: TRBD2
J gene: TRBJ2-3
V gene: TRBV10-2
clone size: -
CDR3 protein: CASSVRLATSTDTQYF
CDR3 DNA: TGCGCCAGCAGTGTACGACTAGCGACTAGCACAGATACGCAGTATTTT

D gene: -
J gene: TRBJ1-1
V gene: TRBV6-1
clone size: -
CDR3 protein: CASSELWANTEAFF
CDR3 DNA: TGTGCCAGCAGTGAATTATGGGCAAACACTGAAGCTTTCTTT

D gene: TRBD1
J gene: TRBJ1-1
V gene: TRBV5-1
clone size: -
CDR3 protein: CASSPWDRDTEAFF
CDR3 DNA: TGCGCCAGCAGCCCCTGGGACAGGGACACTGAAGCTTTCTTT